A single sample gave rise to the 19 T cell receptor beta chains below, sequenced in a study of T cells in Graves' hyperthyroidism and ophthalmopathy. Amplified regions were TCR beta CDR3 sequences from RNA transcripts. HTBI primers were the set used in a first-round RT-PCR of the TCR CDR3. One entry per CDR3 protein results from TCRdb running MiXCR on the multiplex PCR reads. The table lists more than 550,000 distinct CDR3 sequences, 17% of them singletons, with about 14% in the top ten. The sample comprised blood. These TCRs come from a middle-aged man with Graves' hyperthyroidism.

The table lists this clonotype with a few counts. The CDR3: CASKLAGGPGTGELFF. The CDR3 nucleotides read TGTGCCAGCAAACTAGCGGGAGGGCCGGGCACCGGGGAGCTGTTTTTT. J is TRBJ2-2 and V is TRBV11-2; 13 bases fit TRBD2. V lost 7 bases to trimming and J lost 4 bases; unmatched junction nucleotides: 6. CDR1 and CDR2 from the germline V gene are SGHAT and FQNNGV. The CDR3 is made up of 16 amino acids.

Here the CDR3 DNA reads TGCGCCAGCAGCCCTAGCGGGAACCCTTATGGCTACACCTTC. This codes for CASSPSGNPYGYTF. This chain uses TRBV4-1 with TRBJ1-2, with D hard to call. Per germline, CDR1 MGHRA and CDR2 YSYEKL. Trimming pared 4 bases from V and 5 bases from J, leaving 14 bases between. CDR3 length equals 14 residues.

The sample holds many counts of this clonotype. Relative to the germline gene, one junction end is altered; a read error may explain this. The genes are TRBV7-7 and TRBJ2-5, with 9 bases lining up with TRBD2. The CDR3 has 16 residues. Germline-derived CDR1 and CDR2 are SSHAT and FNYEAQ (reference sequence). In nucleotides, the CDR3 is TGTGCTAGCAGCTTTTCTAGCGGGACGTACCAAGAGACCCAGTACTTC. This codes for CASSFSSGTYQETQYF.

This clonotype appeared a few times. J is TRBJ1-1 and V is TRBV11-2; 9 positions agree with TRBD1. V lost 5 bases and J lost 0; bases outside the gene matches: 7. Germline V gives CDR1 SGHAT, CDR2 FQNNGV. The length of the CDR3 is 16 residues. The CDR3 loop is CASSVPDRGLNTEAFF. CDR3 sequence (DNA): TGTGCCAGCAGCGTTCCGGACAGGGGCCTGAACACTGAAGCTTTCTTT.

This clonotype was detected many times. V and J are TRBV3-1 and TRBJ2-1; D could derive from TRBD1 or TRBD2 (5 bases each). Germline values: CDR1 LGHDT, CDR2 YNNKEL (reference sequence). Trimming removed 2 bases at V and 0 bases at J, with 14 bases between. The CDR3 has 17 amino acids. The CDR3 here is CASSQNPGPISYNEQFF. Written as DNA, the CDR3 is TGTGCCAGCAGCCAAAATCCGGGACCCATCTCCTACAATGAGCAGTTCTTC.

The genes are TRBV24-1 and TRBJ2-1, with 10 bases identical to TRBD1. The V and J ends lost 2 bases and 8 bases, in that order; junction bases with no gene match: 8. The CDR3 spans 16 residues. Germline CDR1 and CDR2: KGHDR and SFDVKD. The CDR3 sequence: CATSDSGTGVSYEQFF. The DNA of the CDR3 is TGTGCCACCAGTGATTCCGGGACAGGGGTATCATATGAGCAGTTCTTC.

This clonotype was observed many times. The J gene is TRBJ2-2, the V gene TRBV5-1; 13 bases line up with TRBD2. Germline values: CDR1 SGHRS, CDR2 YFSETQ. Trimming took 5 bases from V and 2 from J; bases not matched to a gene: 6. The CDR3 is 17 amino acids. CDR3 nucleotides: TGCGCCAGCAGTACCGGGACTAGCGGGATTAACACCGGGGAGCTGTTTTTT. It encodes CASSTGTSGINTGELFF.

On this clonotype itself: One end of the junction varies from germline; a read error may be responsible. The chain uses TRBV7-9 and TRBJ2-7, with D possibly matching TRBD2 (6 bases). The CDR3 covers 16 residues. The germline gives CDR1 SEHNR, CDR2 FQNEAQ (reference sequence). CDR3 in amino acids: CASSLFVGGSPYEQHF. CDR3 DNA: TGTGCCAGCAGCTTATTCGTGGGAGGTTCACCCTACGAGCAGCACTTC.

Many counts were recorded for this clonotype. V is TRBV11-2 and J is TRBJ1-6; D uncertain. V lost 1 base to trimming and J lost 9 bases, with 7 bases between them. The germline V gene encodes CDR1 SGHAT and CDR2 FQNNGV. The CDR3 runs 13 residues. CDR3 amino acids: CASSLGFSSPLHF. For the CDR3, the DNA is TGTGCCAGCAGCTTAGGGTTTTCTTCACCCCTCCACTTT.

This clonotype was counted at least ten times. The V call is TRBV28, the J call TRBJ2-7, with TRBD1 matching over 9 bases. CDR3 size: 13 residues. V was clipped by 8 bases and J by 2 bases; unmatched bases: 4. The germline V gene encodes CDR1 MDHEN and CDR2 SYDVKM. The CDR3 nucleotides read TGTGCCAGCGGGACAGGGCGCCCCTACGAGCAGTACTTC. Amino acid sequence: CASGTGRPYEQYF.

This clonotype was observed many times. The V and J genes are TRBV7-6 and TRBJ2-1, with a possible D match to TRBD2 (6 bases). There are 16 residues in the CDR3. V was pared by 2 bases and J by 5 bases, with 16 bases between. CDR1 is SGHVS, CDR2 FNYEAQ, per germline. The CDR3 bases are TGTGCCAGCAGCTTAAGGGCGGGGATGATCAACAATGAGCAGTTCTTC. Its protein is CASSLRAGMINNEQFF.

This clonotype was picked up many times. V and J are TRBV11-2 and TRBJ1-5, with D perhaps TRBD1 (6 bases). CDR3 length: 13 amino acids. V was cut by 6 bases and J by 8 bases, with 14 bases left in between. Germline CDR1 SGHAT, CDR2 FQNNGV. CDR3: CASRVQGIEPQHF. The CDR3 DNA reads TGTGCCAGCAGAGTACAGGGAATCGAGCCCCAGCATTTT.

The chain couples TRBV24-1 to TRBJ2-2, with D perhaps TRBD2 (5 bases). Trimming took off 1 base at V and 0 bases at J, with 8 bases between the two ends. Germline CDR1 and CDR2: KGHDR and SFDVKD. This CDR3 region has 16 residues. The CDR3 sequence: CATSDLAATNTGELFF. CDR3 coding DNA: TGTGCCACCAGTGATTTAGCGGCCACGAACACCGGGGAGCTGTTTTTT.

This clonotype was found many times. The V and J genes are TRBV2 and TRBJ1-1, with D uncertain. Germline CDR1 reads SNHLY; CDR2 reads FYNNEI. The V and J ends lost 2 bases and 12 bases respectively, with 13 bases between them. The CDR3 runs to 12 residues. The CDR3 DNA sequence: TGTGCCAGCAGTGAATCTGGGCGTTCAACTTTCTTT. Protein: CASSESGRSTFF.

This clonotype was seen a few times. This chain links TRBV19 with TRBJ1-1, with no clear D. The CDR3 is 14 amino acids. Per the germline V gene, CDR1 is LNHDA and CDR2 is SQIVND (reference sequence). The V end was cut by 2 bases, the J end by 0 bases, with 7 bases between. The CDR3 is CASSIRGMNTEAFF. The CDR3 nucleotides read TGTGCCAGTAGTATACGAGGTATGAACACTGAAGCTTTCTTT.

The J gene is TRBJ1-1, the V gene TRBV6-5; no clear D. V lost 4 bases and J lost 3, with 12 bases in between. CDR1 and CDR2 (germline): MNHEY, SVGAGI. This CDR3 has 14 amino acids. For the CDR3, the DNA is TGTGCCAGCAGTTCGAAGAGGTGGGACACTGAAGCTTTCTTT. This gives the protein CASSSKRWDTEAFF.

This clonotype was seen only a few times. This sequence joins TRBV11-1 and TRBJ2-7, with 9 bases that match TRBD1. The CDR3 length is 15 residues. The germline V gene encodes CDR1 SGHAT and CDR2 FQDESV (reference sequence). Trimming removed 2 bases from V and 4 bases from J; junction bases left unmatched: 6. This CDR3 reads CASSLPGQGRYEQYF. As DNA, the CDR3 is TGTGCCAGCAGCTTACCGGGACAGGGACGTTACGAGCAGTACTTC.

This chain connects TRBV28 to TRBJ1-1; the match to TRBD1 covers 10 bases. Germline V gives CDR1 MDHEN, CDR2 SYDVKM. The V segment lost 6 bases and the J segment 0 bases; nucleotides outside the gene matches: 10. The CDR3 sequence is 17 residues long. CDR3 residues: CASSRLRDRGLNTEAFF. The CDR3 nucleotides read TGTGCCAGCAGCCGACTTCGGGACAGGGGTTTGAACACTGAAGCTTTCTTT.

This clonotype was seen repeatedly, ten times or more. The genes are TRBV12-3 or TRBV12-4 and TRBJ1-2; 7 positions match TRBD1. The CDR3 is 14 amino acids. V lost 7 bases to trimming and J lost 2 bases; unmatched junction nucleotides: 7. The CDR3 coding sequence is TGTGCCAGCACCTCGACAGGGACCAACTATGGCTACACCTTC. Amino acids: CASTSTGTNYGYTF.